This T cell receptor (beta chain) was obtained from a study of T cell repertoires in cytomegalovirus infection. This clonotype was recorded at least ten times. No antigen is known for it. Overall study results and limits: Predominance within the ex vivo response was attributable to HLA-C-restricted CMV-specific TCR beta clonotypes.

CDR1 and CDR2 from the germline V gene are SEHNR and FQNEAQ (reference sequence). The CDR3 has 14 amino acids. V was shortened by 1 base and J by 0 bases, with 4 bases between the two germline ends. TCRdb reprocessed the reads with MiXCR, giving one entry per CDR3 protein. The data show some 920,000 distinct CDR3 sequences, around a third seen once. Sequencing was performed on cultured CD8+ T cells from PBMCs, taken from culture after CMV antigen stimulation. The chain couples TRBV7-9 to TRBJ2-1; D uncertain. The receptor was isolated from a human donor in good health (CMV status not recorded). Some clones in this sample may be carry-over from other donors' samples. The CDR3 nucleotides read TGTGCCAGCAGCTTAGAAGGCTCCTACAATGAGCAGTTCTTC. Translation gives CASSLEGSYNEQFF.